These 19 T cell receptor beta chains were all obtained from the same sample, sequenced in a study of tumor and adjacent non-tumor tissue in lung cancer. A modified ARM-PCR protocol with three rounds of nested PCR amplified TCRbeta. TCRdb used MiXCR to reprocess the multiplex PCR reads, holding one entry per CDR3 protein. This table has 100,000 to 150,000 distinct CDR3 sequences, about 66% appearing once. No cell sorting was done before RNA was extracted from the tissue. Sequencing was done on a sample of lung tumor tissue. All receptors derive from a man aged 25 to 40 with non-small cell lung cancer.

A word on this clonotype: This may come from a read error, since a much larger clone is one base off. V and J are TRBV12-3 or TRBV12-4 and TRBJ2-5, with D possibly called TRBD1 or TRBD2 (5 bases each). V was shortened by 6 bases and J by 0 bases, with 14 bases between the two germline ends. The CDR3 spans 15 residues. In nucleotides, the CDR3 is TGTGCCAGCAGGAGAAGGGACCTGTACCAAGAGACCCAGTACTTC. Its translation: CASRRRDLYQETQYF.

This sequence joins TRBV6-2 or TRBV6-3 and TRBJ2-1; unclear D gene. Per the germline V gene, CDR1 is MNHEY and CDR2 is SVGEGT. This CDR3 has 12 amino acids. DNA for the CDR3: TGTACTACTATGGTCTCCTACAATGAGCAGTTCTTC. Encoded protein: CTTMVSYNEQFF.

This clonotype was observed a few times. The chain employs TRBV7-9 and TRBJ2-2, with no clear D. This CDR3 comprises 13 residues. Germline V gene lookup returns CDR1 SEHNR and CDR2 FQNEAQ (reference sequence). Trimming left V 4 bases short and J 4 bases short, with 7 bases between. CDR3 sequence reads: CASSWSSTGELFF. In nucleotides, the CDR3 is TGTGCCAGCAGCTGGTCCAGCACCGGGGAGCTGTTTTTT.

With respect to this clonotype: This is likely a read error, given that the CDR3 carries no conserved phenylalanine or tryptophan at its end. The chain carries TRBV6-2 or TRBV6-3 and TRBJ2-6; 7 nucleotides align to TRBD1. Germline V gene data show CDR1 as MNHEY and CDR2 as SVGEGT. The CDR3 loop spans 15 amino acids. Trimming took 4 bases from V and 8 from J; bases not matched to a gene: 8. The DNA for the CDR3 is TGTGCCAGCAGTTCTAGGGGGCCCGTGACCAACGTCCTGACTCTC. It codes for CASSSRGPVTNVLTL.

On this clonotype: Just one base apart from a much larger clone, this may be a read error. The chain links TRBV5-5 to TRBJ2-1, with D perhaps being TRBD1 or TRBD2 (5 bases each). The CDR3 contains 14 residues. Per germline, CDR1 SGHKS and CDR2 YYEKEE (reference sequence). In DNA form, the CDR3 reads TGTGGCAGCAGCCGACGGGACCCCACACACGGGCAGTTCTTC. Translation: CGSSRRDPTHGQFF.

Turning to this clonotype: This clone may be a read error of a much larger clone one base away. The rearrangement links TRBV20-1 to TRBJ2-7; 9 positions agree with TRBD1. The germline CDR1 and CDR2 sequences are DFQATT and SNEGSKA (reference sequence). The CDR3 totals 14 residues. The CDR3 is CRAESRDRVFEQYF. The CDR3, as DNA: TGCAGAGCTGAAAGCCGGGACAGGGTTTTCGAGCAGTACTTC.

Points on this clonotype: With a much larger clone just one base away, this may be a read error. J is TRBJ1-5 and V is TRBV20-1; D remains unclear. The ends were cut back, 0 bases at V and 5 bases at J, with 8 bases in the middle. This CDR3 contains 13 residues. The germline V gene encodes CDR1 DFQATT and CDR2 SNEGSKA (reference sequence). The CDR3 is CSARDPRYQPQHF. DNA for the CDR3: TGCAGTGCTAGAGATCCCCGCTATCAGCCCCAGCATTTT.

J is TRBJ1-6 and V is TRBV20-1; tentative D call: TRBD1 (5 bases). Trimming stripped 0 bases from V and 10 bases from J, with 10 bases between. CDR3 length: 13 amino acids. Germline V gene lookup returns CDR1 DFQATT and CDR2 SNEGSKA (reference sequence). The CDR3 coding sequence is TGCAGTGCTAGAGACAGGGAGGGGTCACCCCTCCACTTT. Translating gives CSARDREGSPLHF.

Turning to this clonotype: Since a much larger clone is just one base distant, this may be a read error. The V gene is TRBV6-5, the J gene TRBJ2-5, with D possibly matching TRBD2 (6 bases). Germline-derived CDR1 and CDR2 are MNHEY and SVGAGI. The CDR3 contains 15 residues. CDR3 bases: TGTGCCAGCTGTTACGACGGGGGAGCCCTCAGAACCCAGTACTTC. It encodes CASCYDGGALRTQYF.

Of note for this clonotype: Sequence at one end of the junction differs from germline and may be a read error. V usage is TRBV29-1 and J usage is TRBJ2-1; TRBD2 aligns across 9 bases. Germline V gene data show CDR1 as SQVTM and CDR2 as ANQGSEA. The CDR3 extends over 13 amino acids. CDR3 sequence: CSVAGGLYNEQFF. The CDR3 region has the DNA TGCAGCGTCGCGGGAGGGCTTTACAATGAGCAGTTTTTC.

V gene TRBV11-2 combines with J gene TRBJ2-1; D is undetermined. Looked up from germline, CDR1 is SGHAT and CDR2 is FQNNGV. CDR3 length equals 13 residues. V was cut by 5 bases and J by 12 bases, with 17 bases left in between. DNA for the CDR3: TGTGCCAGCAGCCGACGCTTTTACAATCGGCAGTTCTTC. This translates into CASSRRFYNRQFF.

Comment on this clonotype: One base away lies a much larger clone, so this may be a sequencing read error. This chain joins TRBV20-1 and TRBJ1-4, with 7 bases that match TRBD1. This CDR3 is built from 14 residues. Germline V gene data show CDR1 as DFQATT and CDR2 as SNEGSKA (reference sequence). The CDR3 spells CNADRAATNEKLFF. CDR3 nucleotides: TGCAATGCCGACAGGGCTGCAACTAATGAAAAACTGTTTTTT.

This clonotype was seen ten or more times. The gene calls are TRBV6-5 and TRBJ2-6; D remains ambiguous. The germline V gene has CDR1 MNHEY and CDR2 SVGAGI. The CDR3 sequence is 18 residues long. The V gene lost 6 bases and the J gene lost 0 bases, with 18 bases spanning the gap. Here the CDR3 reads CASSLTTAWTSGANVLTF. For the CDR3, the DNA is TGTGCCAGCAGCTTAACCACCGCATGGACCTCTGGGGCCAACGTCCTGACTTTC.

Details on this clonotype: A clone one base away is much larger, so this may be a read error. J is TRBJ1-2 and V is TRBV29-1; D is ambiguous. Germline CDR1 is SQVTM and CDR2 is ANQGSEA. The CDR3 loop spans 12 amino acids. In nucleotides, the CDR3 is TGCATCGTTGAACTCGGCACCTATGGCTACACCTTC. Protein product: CIVELGTYGYTF.

Details on this clonotype: The junction departs from the called germline gene at one end, perhaps through a read error. The chain carries TRBV29-1 and TRBJ1-1; D is ambiguous. CDR1 and CDR2 (germline): SQVTM, ANQGSEA. CDR3 length: 11 amino acids. CDR3 coding DNA: TGCAGCGTTGAACGACGAGCTGAAACTTTCTTT. This translates into CSVERRAETFF.

Concerning this clonotype itself: One end of the junction does not line up with germline, which may come from a read error. The chain links TRBV7-8 to TRBJ2-2; D perhaps matches TRBD2 (5 bases). Germline V gives CDR1 SGHVS, CDR2 FQNEAQ. The CDR3 is made up of 15 amino acids. The CDR3 DNA follows: TGTGCCAGCAGCTTAACCACCCCTAACACCGGGAAGCTGTTTTTT. Protein: CASSLTTPNTGKLFF.

The gene calls are TRBV7-8 and TRBJ2-7; D not resolved. This CDR3 region has 13 residues. From germline, CDR1 is SGHVS and CDR2 FQNEAQ. Trimming cost V 5 bases and J 11 bases, with 19 bases left between them. Written as DNA, the CDR3 is TGTGCCAGCAGCCTAGGTCCTAACGACGTGGAGTACTTC. Translated: CASSLGPNDVEYF.

With regard to this clonotype: At one end, the junction sequence differs from germline, possibly due to a read error. The chain joins TRBV29-1 to TRBJ2-1; D possibly corresponds to TRBD2 (6 bases). From germline, CDR1 is SQVTM and CDR2 ANQGSEA. This CDR3 has 18 residues. The CDR3 bases are TGCGGCGTTGACGGCTCGGCCGGTAATAATCGGGGGTACAATGAGCAGTTCTTC. It yields the protein CGVDGSAGNNRGYNEQFF.

The chain uses TRBV5-1 and TRBJ2-7; D is possibly TRBD2 (5 bases). The CDR3 runs to 14 residues. Germline-derived CDR1 and CDR2 are SGHRS and YFSETQ. Trimming shortened V by 4 bases and J by 1 base, and 12 bases separated the two germline ends. The CDR3 sequence: CASSLGLPSYEQYF. The CDR3 DNA reads TGCGCCAGCAGCCTCGGACTGCCGTCCTACGAGCAGTACTTC. Full variable domain (outside the CDR3, taken from reference TRBV5-1 and TRBJ2-7): KAGVTQTPRYLIKTRGQQVTLSCSPISGHRSVSWYQQTPGQGLQFLFEYFSETQRNKGNFPGRFSGRQFSNSRSEMNVSTLELGDSALYLCASSLGLPSYEQYFGPGTRLTVT.